This T cell receptor (beta chain) was captured in a study of OX40 agonist ivuxolimab in advanced cancers. Study outcomes and limitations: Blood T cells, both CD4+ and CD8+, expanded clonally by week 6 at 0.1 to 3.0 mg/kg. Average numbers of expanded clones were greater in CD8+ T cells than in CD4+. Some nonresponders additionally presented with little normalized T-cell clonal expansion.

After removal of 0 bases from V and 7 bases from J, the junction contained 9 bases not matched to a gene. The CDR3 runs 16 residues. Germline V gene sequence: CDR1 LGHNA, CDR2 YSLEER. TCRdb's table, derived via immunoSEQ multiplex PCR, lists solely in-frame clones and lacks some. The table records 50,000 to 65,000 clones, around 93% of them present only once. Concerning this clone itself: The antigen is unknown.

This TCR came from an adult with an advanced solid tumor such as melanoma, head and neck, liver or kidney cancer. The J gene is TRBJ2-1, the V gene TRBV4-3; 7 bases are shared with TRBD2. The sequencing used CD4+ or CD8+ T cells sorted from blood, collected in a trial of the OX40 agonist ivuxolimab. The CDR3 loop is CASSQDGWEGLNEQFF. DNA for the CDR3: TGCGCCAGCAGCCAAGATGGGTGGGAGGGCCTAAATGAGCAGTTCTTC.